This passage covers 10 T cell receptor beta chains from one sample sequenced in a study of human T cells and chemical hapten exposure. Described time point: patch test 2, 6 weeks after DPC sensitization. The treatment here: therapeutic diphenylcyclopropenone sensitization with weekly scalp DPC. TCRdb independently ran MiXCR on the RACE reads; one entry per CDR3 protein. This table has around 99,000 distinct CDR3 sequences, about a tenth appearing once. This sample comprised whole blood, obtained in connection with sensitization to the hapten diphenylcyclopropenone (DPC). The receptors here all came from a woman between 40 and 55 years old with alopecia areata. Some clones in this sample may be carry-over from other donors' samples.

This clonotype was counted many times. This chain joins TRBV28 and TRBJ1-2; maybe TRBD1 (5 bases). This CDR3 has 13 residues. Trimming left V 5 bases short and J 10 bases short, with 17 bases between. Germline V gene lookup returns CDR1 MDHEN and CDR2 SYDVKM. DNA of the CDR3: TGTGCCAGCAGTCTTTTGGGGGAGGGAGCCTACACCTTC. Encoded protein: CASSLLGEGAYTF.

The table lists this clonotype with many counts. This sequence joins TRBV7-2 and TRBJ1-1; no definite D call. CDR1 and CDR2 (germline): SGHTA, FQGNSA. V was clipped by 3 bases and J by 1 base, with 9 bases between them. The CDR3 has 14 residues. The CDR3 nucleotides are TGTGCCAGCAGCTTCGGGATGGGGAACACTGAAGCTTTCTTT. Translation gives CASSFGMGNTEAFF. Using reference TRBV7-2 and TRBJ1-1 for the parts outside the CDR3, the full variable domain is GAGVSQSPSNKVTEKGKDVELRCDPISGHTALYWYRQSLGQGLEFLIYFQGNSAPDKSGLPSDRFSAERTGGSVSTLTIQRTQQEDSAVYLCASSFGMGNTEAFFGQGTRLTVV.

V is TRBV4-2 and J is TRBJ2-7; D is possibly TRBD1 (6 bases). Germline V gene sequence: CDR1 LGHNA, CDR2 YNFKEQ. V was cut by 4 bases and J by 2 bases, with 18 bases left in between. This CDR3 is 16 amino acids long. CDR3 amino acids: CASSLPRGDGAYEQYF. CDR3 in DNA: TGTGCCAGCAGCCTCCCCAGGGGAGACGGGGCCTACGAGCAGTACTTC.

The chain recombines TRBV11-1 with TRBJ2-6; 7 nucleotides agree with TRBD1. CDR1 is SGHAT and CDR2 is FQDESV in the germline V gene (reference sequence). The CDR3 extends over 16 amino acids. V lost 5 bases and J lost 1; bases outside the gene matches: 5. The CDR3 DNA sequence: TGTGCCAGCAGCCCCGACAGGGCTTCTGGGGCCAACGTCCTGACTTTC. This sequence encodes CASSPDRASGANVLTF.

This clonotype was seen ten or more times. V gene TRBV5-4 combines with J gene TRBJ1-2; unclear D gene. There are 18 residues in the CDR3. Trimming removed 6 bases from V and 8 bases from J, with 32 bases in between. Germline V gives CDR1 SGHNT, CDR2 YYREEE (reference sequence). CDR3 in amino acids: CASTRLFLTQEYMRGYTF. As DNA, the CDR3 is TGTGCCAGCACCCGACTATTCCTGACGCAGGAGTACATGAGAGGCTACACCTTC. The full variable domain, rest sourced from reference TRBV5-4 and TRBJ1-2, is ETGVTQSPTHLIKTRGQQVTLRCSSQSGHNTVSWYQQALGQGPQFIFQYYREEENGRGNFPPRFSGLQFPNYSSELNVNALELDDSALYLCASTRLFLTQEYMRGYTFGSGTRLTVV.

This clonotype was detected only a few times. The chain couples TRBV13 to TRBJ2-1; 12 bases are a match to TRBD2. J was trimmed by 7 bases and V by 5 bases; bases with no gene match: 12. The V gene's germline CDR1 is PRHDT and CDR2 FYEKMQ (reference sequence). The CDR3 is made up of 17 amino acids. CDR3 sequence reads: CASSAPPSGGAINEQFF. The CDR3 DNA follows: TGTGCCAGCAGCGCGCCACCTAGCGGGGGGGCGATAAATGAGCAGTTCTTC. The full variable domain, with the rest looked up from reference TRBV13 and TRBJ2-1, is AAGVIQSPRHLIKEKRETATLKCYPIPRHDTVYWYQQGPGQDPQFLISFYEKMQSDKGSIPDRFSAQQFSDYHSELNMSSLELGDSALYFCASSAPPSGGAINEQFFGPGTRLTVL.

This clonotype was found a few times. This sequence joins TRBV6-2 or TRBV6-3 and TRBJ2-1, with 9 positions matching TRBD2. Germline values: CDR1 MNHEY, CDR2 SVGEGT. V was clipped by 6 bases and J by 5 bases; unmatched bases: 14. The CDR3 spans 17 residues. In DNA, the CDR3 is TGTGCCAGCAGGACCCCCCCAACCGGGACTAGCCACAATGAGCAGTTCTTC. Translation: CASRTPPTGTSHNEQFF.

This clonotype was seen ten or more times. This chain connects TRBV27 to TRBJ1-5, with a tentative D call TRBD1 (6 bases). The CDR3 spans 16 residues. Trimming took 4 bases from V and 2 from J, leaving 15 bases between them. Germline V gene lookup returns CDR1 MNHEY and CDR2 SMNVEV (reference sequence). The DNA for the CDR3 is TGTGCCAGCAGTTCCTCGTTCGGACAGCGCAATCAGCCCCAGCATTTT. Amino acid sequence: CASSSSFGQRNQPQHF.

The CDR3, as DNA: TGTGCCAGCTCACCCACGGTAGGCAATGAGCAGTTCTTC. The encoded protein is CASSPTVGNEQFF. This chain connects TRBV18 to TRBJ2-1; D is unclear. Looked up from germline, CDR1 is KGHSH and CDR2 is LQKENI. The CDR3 spans 13 residues. V dropped 3 bases and J dropped 6 bases, with 9 bases sitting between them.

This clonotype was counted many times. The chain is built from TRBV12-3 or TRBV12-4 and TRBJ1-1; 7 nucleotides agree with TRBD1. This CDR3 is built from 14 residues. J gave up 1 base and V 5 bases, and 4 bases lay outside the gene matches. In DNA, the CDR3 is TGTGCCAGCAGTCGGGACAGTAGGAACACTGAAGCTTTCTTT. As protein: CASSRDSRNTEAFF.